One T cell receptor (beta chain) is described in this entry. These data are taken from a study of CD8+ T cells in alopecia areata. Study context: The drug, oral tofacitinib, was given to treated patients at 5 to 10 mg twice daily.

Treatment here: oral pan-JAK inhibitor, 5-10 mg twice daily. The V gene end was trimmed by 3 bases and the J gene end by 5 bases; junction bases not matched to a gene: 6. CDR3 length equals 14 residues. Germline CDR1 is SGHRS and CDR2 is YFSETQ. Extracted RNA was reverse transcribed, and the resulting cDNA served as sequencing template. The protocol was immunoSEQ multiplex PCR, while the TCRdb copy is restricted to in-frame clones and leaves out a portion. The sample includes roughly 120,000 clones, around 56% seen only once; the top ten take roughly 0.5%. The source is a human donor with alopecia areata. The genes are TRBV5-1 and TRBJ1-1; TRBD1 matches at 8 bases. Sequencing was performed on CD4+ T cells sorted from blood, taken at week 4, from a patient treated with tofacitinib. The CDR3 loop reads CASSSTGGRTEAFF. The CDR3 DNA follows: TGCGCCAGCAGCTCAACAGGGGGGAGAACTGAAGCTTTCTTT. The full variable domain, with the rest looked up from reference TRBV5-1 and TRBJ1-1, is KAGVTQTPRYLIKTRGQQVTLSCSPISGHRSVSWYQQTPGQGLQFLFEYFSETQRNKGNFPGRFSGRQFSNSRSEMNVSTLELGDSALYLCASSSTGGRTEAFFGQGTRLTVV.